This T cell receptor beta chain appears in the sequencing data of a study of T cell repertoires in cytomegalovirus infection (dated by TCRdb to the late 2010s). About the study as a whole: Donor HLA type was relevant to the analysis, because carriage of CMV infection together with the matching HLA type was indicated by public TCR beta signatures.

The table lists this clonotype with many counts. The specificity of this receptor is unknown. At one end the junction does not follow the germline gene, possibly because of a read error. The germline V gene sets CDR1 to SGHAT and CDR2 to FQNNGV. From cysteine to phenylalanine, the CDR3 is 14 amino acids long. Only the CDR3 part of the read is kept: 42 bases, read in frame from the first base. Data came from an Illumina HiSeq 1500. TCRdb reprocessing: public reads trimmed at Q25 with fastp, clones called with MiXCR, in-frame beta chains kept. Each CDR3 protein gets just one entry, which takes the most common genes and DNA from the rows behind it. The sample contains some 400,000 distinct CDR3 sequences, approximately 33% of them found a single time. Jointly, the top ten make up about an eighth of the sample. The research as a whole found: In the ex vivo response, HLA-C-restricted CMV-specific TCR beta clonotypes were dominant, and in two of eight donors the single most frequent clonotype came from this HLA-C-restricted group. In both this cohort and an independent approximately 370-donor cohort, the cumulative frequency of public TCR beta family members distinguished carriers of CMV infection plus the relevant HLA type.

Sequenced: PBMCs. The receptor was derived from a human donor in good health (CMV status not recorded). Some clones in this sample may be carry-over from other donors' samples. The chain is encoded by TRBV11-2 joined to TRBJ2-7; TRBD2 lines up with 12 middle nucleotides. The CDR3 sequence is CASSLGGLAGMAMF. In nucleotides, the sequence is TGTGCCAGCAGCTTAGGCGGACTAGCGGGGATGGCGATGTTC.